This entry is about one T cell receptor (beta chain). The data were taken from a study of blood T cell repertoires in COVID-19. The table came from immunoSEQ multiplex PCR; TCRdb's copy has only in-frame clones and leaves some out. The data hold about 250,000 clones, with 75% to 90% observed a single time. CDR3 length equals 20 residues. Trimming took 5 bases from V and 2 from J; bases not matched to a gene: 15. CDR1 and CDR2 from the germline V gene are MDHEN and SYDVKM. The chain carries TRBV28 and TRBJ2-7; the match to TRBD2 covers 16 bases. The material sequenced was PBMCs or T cells enriched from blood (not recorded which). The receptor was derived from a woman aged 25 to 45 with acute COVID-19. CDR3 in DNA: TGTGCCAGCAGTCTAAACCCGGGACTAGCGGGGGGGACCGACACCTACGAGCAGTACTTC. Translating gives CASSLNPGLAGGTDTYEQYF.